The 9 T cell receptor beta chains below come from one sample, sequenced in a study of T-cell reconstitution after alpha-beta-depleted transplantation in children. Molecular barcoding with unique molecular identifiers was used for the TCRbeta library. TCRdb re-called the PCR reads through MiXCR, storing one row per CDR3 protein. Found here are about 590,000 distinct CDR3 sequences, 10% to 15% of them singletons; the top ten hold 2.2%. The sample in question was PBMCs, mostly from graft donor cells, obtained 360 days after TCRalphabeta/CD19-depleted stem cell transplant. The receptor set was obtained from a male patient younger than 18 who had a stem cell transplant for acute myeloid leukemia, so the T cells may come from the graft donor.

The table lists this clonotype with a few counts. This sequence joins TRBV6-1 and TRBJ2-7, with D unclear. The germline V gene has CDR1 MNHNS and CDR2 SASEGT. Between the trimmed V and J ends, which lost 10 bases and 2 bases, there was a span of 18 bases. The CDR3 loop spans 14 amino acids. Here the CDR3 DNA reads TGTGCCACCACCCCATTGGGCGGCCCCTACGAGCAGTACTTC. Its protein product is CATTPLGGPYEQYF.

The CDR3 DNA sequence: TGCAGCACTCTCCCTCTCCTGGGGGCTAACACCGGGGAGCTGTTTTTT. It is translated as CSTLPLLGANTGELFF. The J gene is TRBJ2-2, the V gene TRBV29-1; a possible D gene is TRBD1 (6 bases). The germline V gene has CDR1 SQVTM and CDR2 ANQGSEA. The CDR3 extends over 16 amino acids. V gave up 8 bases and J gave up 2 bases, with 21 bases separating them.

In its sample, this clonotype was seen many times. In nucleotides, the CDR3 is TGCGCCAGCACCCCCGGACTAGCGGGAGCTACCTACGAGCAGTACTTC. This sequence encodes CASTPGLAGATYEQYF. The genes are TRBV10-2 and TRBJ2-7; TRBD2 aligns across 13 bases. The germline gives CDR1 WSHSY, CDR2 SAAADI. The CDR3 consists of 16 residues. Trimming removed 7 bases from V and 2 bases from J; junction bases left unmatched: 8.

This clonotype was seen ten or more times. The genes are TRBV20-1 and TRBJ2-2; possibly TRBD1 for D (5 bases). CDR1 is DFQATT and CDR2 is SNEGSKA in the germline V gene (reference sequence). This CDR3 has 15 amino acids. V was pared by 4 bases and J by 0 bases, with 12 bases between. In DNA, the CDR3 is TGCAGTGCTATCGGACATGTCGCGAACACCGGGGAGCTGTTTTTT. It codes for CSAIGHVANTGELFF.

This clonotype was seen a few times. The CDR3 DNA reads as TGCAGTGGATTGGCAGCGGGGCGTTCTGACTCTAGCACAGATACGCAGTATTTT. It yields the protein CSGLAAGRSDSSTDTQYF. This sequence joins TRBV20-1 and TRBJ2-3, with 7 bases identical to TRBD2. The J segment lost 0 bases and the V segment lost 7 bases, leaving 19 bases of the junction unmatched. Germline V gene lookup returns CDR1 DFQATT and CDR2 SNEGSKA (reference sequence). This CDR3 has 18 amino acids.

The sample holds a few counts of this clonotype. The chain carries TRBV7-6 and TRBJ2-5; unclear D gene. Trimming shortened V by 5 bases and J by 2 bases, and 15 bases separated the two germline ends. CDR3 length: 15 residues. CDR1 is SGHVS, CDR2 FNYEAQ, per germline. The CDR3 DNA follows: TGTGCCAGCAGCCGGAATACGGGTTTACAAGAGACCCAGTACTTC. This encodes CASSRNTGLQETQYF.

Only a few counts were recorded for this clonotype. The J gene is TRBJ2-5, the V gene TRBV29-1; D is perhaps TRBD2 (6 bases). V lost 6 bases to trimming and J lost 1 base, with 15 bases between them. The CDR3 totals 14 residues. From germline, CDR1 is SQVTM and CDR2 ANQGSEA. This CDR3 is CSVMSGLIQETQYF. The CDR3 DNA sequence: TGCAGCGTGATGAGCGGGCTTATCCAAGAGACCCAGTACTTC. The whole variable domain, filled in from reference TRBV29-1 and TRBJ2-5, reads SAVISQKPSRDICQRGTSLTIQCQVDSQVTMMFWYRQQPGQSLTLIATANQGSEATYESGFVIDKFPISRPNLTFSTLTVSNMSPEDSSIYLCSVMSGLIQETQYFGPGTRLLVL.

This clonotype was seen ten or more times. This rearrangement joins TRBV4-3 to TRBJ2-5; D is uncertain. This CDR3 region has 13 residues. Trimming removed 1 base at V and 4 bases at J, with 7 bases between. Germline CDR1 and CDR2: LGHNA and YSLEER. The CDR3 DNA is TGCGCCAGCAGCCAAGCTGGGATAGAGACCCAGTACTTC. Translating it yields CASSQAGIETQYF.

The chain recombines TRBV6-2 or TRBV6-3 with TRBJ2-5, with 13 bases matching TRBD2. Germline CDR1 MNHEY, CDR2 SVGEGT. The CDR3 is 20 residues long. V lost 1 base and J lost 6; bases outside the gene matches: 17. The CDR3 here is CASSYFPSGTSGRARQTQYF. The CDR3 nucleotides read TGTGCCAGCAGTTACTTCCCCTCGGGCACTAGCGGGAGGGCCAGGCAGACCCAGTACTTC.